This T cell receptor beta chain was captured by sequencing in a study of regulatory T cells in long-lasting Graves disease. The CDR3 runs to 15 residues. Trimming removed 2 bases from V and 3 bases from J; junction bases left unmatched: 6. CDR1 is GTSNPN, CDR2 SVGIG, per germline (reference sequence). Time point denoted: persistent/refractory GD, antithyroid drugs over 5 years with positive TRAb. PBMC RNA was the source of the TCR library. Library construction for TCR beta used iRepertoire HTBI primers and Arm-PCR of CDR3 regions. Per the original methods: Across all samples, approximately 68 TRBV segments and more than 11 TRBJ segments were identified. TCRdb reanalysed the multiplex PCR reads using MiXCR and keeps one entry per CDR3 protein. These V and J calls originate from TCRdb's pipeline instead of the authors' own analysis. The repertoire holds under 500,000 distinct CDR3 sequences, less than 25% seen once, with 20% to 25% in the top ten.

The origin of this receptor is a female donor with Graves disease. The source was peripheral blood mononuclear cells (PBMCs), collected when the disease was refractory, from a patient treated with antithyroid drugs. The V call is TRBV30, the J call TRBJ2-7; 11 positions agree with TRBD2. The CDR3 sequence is CAWSITSGRIYEQYF. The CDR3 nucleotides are TGTGCCTGGAGTATTACTAGCGGGAGAATCTACGAGCAGTACTTC.